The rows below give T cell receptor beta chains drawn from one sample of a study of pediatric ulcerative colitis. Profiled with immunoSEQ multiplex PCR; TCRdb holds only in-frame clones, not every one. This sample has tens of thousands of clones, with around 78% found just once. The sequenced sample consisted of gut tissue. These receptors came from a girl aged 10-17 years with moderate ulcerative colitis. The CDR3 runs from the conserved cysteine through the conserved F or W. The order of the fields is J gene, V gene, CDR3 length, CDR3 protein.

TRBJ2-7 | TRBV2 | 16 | CASIRYPLRRDYEQYF
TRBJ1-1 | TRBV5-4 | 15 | CASSLGWGQGTEAFF
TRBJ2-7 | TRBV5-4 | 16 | CASSHHRTGGEGEQYF
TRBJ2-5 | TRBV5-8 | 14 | CASSFGSRLETQYF
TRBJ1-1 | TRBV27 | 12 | CASSLTGANAFF
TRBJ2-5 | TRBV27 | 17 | CASSLSGLGGGQETQYF
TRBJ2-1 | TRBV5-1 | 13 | CASSTDRYNEQFF
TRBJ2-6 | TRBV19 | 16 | CASSISRPSGANVLTF
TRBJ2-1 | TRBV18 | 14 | CASEYSGQFNEQFF
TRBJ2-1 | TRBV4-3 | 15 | CASSQSVSSYNEQFF
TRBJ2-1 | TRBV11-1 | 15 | CASRSGDSRSNEQFF
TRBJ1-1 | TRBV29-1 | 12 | CSAGTWGTEAFF
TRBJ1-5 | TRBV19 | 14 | CASSMGTPNQPQHF
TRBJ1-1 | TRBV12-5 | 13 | CASGLKGSTEAFF
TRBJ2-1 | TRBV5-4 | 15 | CASSWGQQRFNEQFF
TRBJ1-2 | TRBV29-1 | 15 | CSVEDTGQGWGGYTF
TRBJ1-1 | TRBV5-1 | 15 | CASSLALESSTEAFF
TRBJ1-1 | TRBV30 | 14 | CAWSLTGGMTEAFF
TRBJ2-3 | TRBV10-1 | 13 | CASRDTGSDTQYF
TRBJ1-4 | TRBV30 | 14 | CAWSAGDLNEKLFF
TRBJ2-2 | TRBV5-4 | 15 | CASRRQAKNTGELFF
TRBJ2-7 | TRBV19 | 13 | CASSISWGYEQYF
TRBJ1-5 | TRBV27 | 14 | CASSSLDPRGAQHF
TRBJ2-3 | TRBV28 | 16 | CASSLLAGGPIDTQYF
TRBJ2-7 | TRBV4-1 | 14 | CASSPGGSNYEQYF
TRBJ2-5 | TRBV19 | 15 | CASKQASGVQETQYF
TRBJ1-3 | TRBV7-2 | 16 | CASSLAQGSSGNTIYF
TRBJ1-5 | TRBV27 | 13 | CASSLYPSQPQHF
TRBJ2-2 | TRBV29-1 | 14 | CSVRVGTDTGELFF
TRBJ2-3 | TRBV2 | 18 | CASTRGRLEAQGTDTQYF
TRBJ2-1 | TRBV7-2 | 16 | CASSLFGQGEYNEQFF
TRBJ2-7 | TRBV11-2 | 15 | CASSSRTSFNYEQYF
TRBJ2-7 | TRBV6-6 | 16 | CASSYYERAGLYEQYF
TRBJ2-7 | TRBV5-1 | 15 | CASSDRQGSSYEQYF
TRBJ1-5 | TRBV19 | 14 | CASRPGTGNQPQHF
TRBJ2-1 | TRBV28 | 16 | CASSSVADRGRDEQFF
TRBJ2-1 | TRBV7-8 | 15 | CASSPWGGNYNEQFF
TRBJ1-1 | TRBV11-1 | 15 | CASSLDRLMNTEAFF
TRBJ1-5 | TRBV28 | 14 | CASSAQGEGQPQHF
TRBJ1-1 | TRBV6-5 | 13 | CASSYRFDTEAFF
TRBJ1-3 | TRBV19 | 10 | CASTGNTIYF
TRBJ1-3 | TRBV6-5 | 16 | CASSYGGQSSGNTIYF